The 22 T cell receptor beta chains reported below all come from one sample, sequenced in a study of T cells in Graves' hyperthyroidism and ophthalmopathy. The investigators amplified TCR beta CDR3 regions from RNA transcripts. The HTBI primer set was used in a first-round RT-PCR of the TCR CDR3. Via MiXCR, TCRdb re-called the multiplex PCR reads, giving one row per CDR3 protein. The sample holds hundreds of thousands of distinct CDR3 sequences; just under 20% are singletons and the top ten take roughly 44%. Sequencing used blood. These receptor sequences come from a man between 40 and 49 years old with Graves' ophthalmopathy.

The chain couples TRBV4-2 to TRBJ2-3; 10 nucleotides align to TRBD1. Germline CDR1 reads LGHNA; CDR2 reads YNFKEQ. Unmatched junction bases numbered 4, after V lost 3 bases and J lost 4 bases. The length of the CDR3 is 15 residues. The CDR3 DNA reads as TGTGCCAGCAGCCACAGACAGGGGGCCTCAGATACGCAGTATTTT. Amino acid sequence: CASSHRQGASDTQYF.

The chain is built from TRBV5-6 and TRBJ1-1; D remains ambiguous. The CDR3 totals 12 residues. CDR1 is SGHDT and CDR2 is YYEEEE in the germline V gene. V was pared by 3 bases and J by 8 bases, with 11 bases between. This chain's CDR3 is CASSSGKYEAFF. The CDR3 DNA sequence: TGTGCCAGCAGCTCGGGCAAATACGAAGCTTTCTTT.

The chain uses TRBV27 and TRBJ2-2, with no clear D. The V and J ends lost 6 bases and 4 bases respectively, with 3 bases between them. Looked up from germline, CDR1 is MNHEY and CDR2 is SMNVEV (reference sequence). This CDR3 is built from 11 residues. CDR3 protein: CASRFTGELFF. For the CDR3, the DNA is TGTGCCAGCAGATTCACCGGGGAGCTGTTTTTT.

This clonotype was observed a handful of times. The rearrangement uses TRBV19 and TRBJ2-3; the D gene is possibly TRBD2 (5 bases). The CDR3 has 14 residues. V lost 1 base, J lost 3 bases, and 8 bases lay in between. Per the germline V gene, CDR1 is LNHDA and CDR2 is SQIVND (reference sequence). CDR3 DNA sequence: TGTGCCAGTAGTATAGGTCCGGGAACAGATACGCAGTATTTT. It is translated as CASSIGPGTDTQYF.

This clonotype was observed a handful of times. The V gene is TRBV18, the J gene TRBJ1-3; no clear D gene. CDR1 and CDR2 (germline): KGHSH, LQKENI. V dropped 4 bases and J dropped 0 bases, with 13 bases sitting between them. CDR3 length equals 16 residues. The CDR3: CASSLLDGSSGNTIYF. The CDR3 nucleotides read TGTGCCAGCTCACTCCTCGACGGGAGCTCTGGAAACACCATATATTTT.

This clonotype was found a few times. The chain carries TRBV7-6 and TRBJ1-3; unclear D gene. V lost 1 base, J lost 0 bases, and 7 bases lay in between. Per germline, CDR1 SGHVS and CDR2 FNYEAQ. The length of the CDR3 is 15 residues. CDR3 DNA sequence: TGTGCCAGCAGCTTAGACGCTAGCTCTGGAAACACCATATATTTT. This translates into CASSLDASSGNTIYF.

The chain carries TRBV5-1 and TRBJ2-4; 9 positions agree with TRBD1. There are 16 residues in the CDR3. Trimming removed 4 bases from V and 11 bases from J; junction bases left unmatched: 16. In germline, CDR1 is SGHRS, CDR2 YFSETQ. As DNA, the CDR3 is TGCGCCAGCAGCCTACGCTCGGGACAGGGCGCTCCGGTTCAGTACTTC. Translating it yields CASSLRSGQGAPVQYF.

This clonotype was observed many times. The chain links TRBV11-2 to TRBJ2-1, with 8 bases matching TRBD1. Trimming took 4 bases from V and 2 from J; bases not matched to a gene: 4. Looked up from germline, CDR1 is SGHAT and CDR2 is FQNNGV. There are 15 residues in the CDR3. The CDR3 DNA sequence: TGTGCCAGCAGCTCGGACAGGGACGCCTACAATGAGCAGTTCTTC. Encoded protein: CASSSDRDAYNEQFF.

The CDR3 sequence: CASSWVFAGAGNTEAFF. DNA of the CDR3: TGTGCCAGCAGTTGGGTTTTTGCGGGGGCTGGGAACACTGAAGCTTTCTTT. This chain joins TRBV6-2 or TRBV6-3 and TRBJ1-1; D is perhaps TRBD1 (6 bases). Per germline, CDR1 MNHEY and CDR2 SVGEGT. Between the trimmed V and J ends, which lost 4 bases and 1 base, there was a span of 19 bases. The CDR3 is 17 residues long.

Comments on this clonotype: A much larger clone is a single base away; this may be a read error. V is TRBV24-1 and J is TRBJ2-3; tentatively, D is TRBD1 or TRBD2 (6 bases each). Germline assignment: CDR1 KGHDR and CDR2 SFDVKD. The CDR3 loop spans 16 amino acids. V was shortened by 3 bases and J by 2 bases, with 14 bases between the two germline ends. CDR3: CATSDQGGLNTDTQYF. The CDR3 DNA reads as TGTGCCACCAGTGATCAAGGGGGACTTAACACAGATACGCAGTATTTT.

This clonotype turned up a few times. CDR3 DNA sequence: TGCAGTGCTCGTAGTATATCGAACACCGGGGAGCTGTTTTTT. Residues: CSARSISNTGELFF. V is TRBV20-1 and J is TRBJ2-2; D is ambiguous. V shed 5 bases and J shed 0 bases, with 10 bases lying between them. The V gene's germline CDR1 is DFQATT and CDR2 SNEGSKA (reference sequence). This CDR3 has 14 residues.

Ten or more counts support this clonotype. The rearrangement uses TRBV28 and TRBJ2-7; D may be TRBD1 (5 bases). CDR1 is MDHEN, CDR2 SYDVKM, per germline. V lost 2 bases, J lost 4 bases, and 15 bases lay in between. The CDR3 is made up of 15 amino acids. CDR3 protein: CASSLPGLNYYEQYF. The DNA of the CDR3 is TGTGCCAGCAGTTTACCAGGGTTGAATTATTACGAGCAGTACTTC.

The table lists this clonotype with many counts. The V gene is TRBV20-1, the J gene TRBJ1-2, with D possibly TRBD1 on 6 matching bases. Germline CDR1 DFQATT, CDR2 SNEGSKA (reference sequence). The V end was cut by 6 bases, the J end by 0 bases, with 8 bases between. The CDR3 consists of 12 residues. The CDR3 region is CSANRANYGYTF. The CDR3 DNA reads as TGCAGTGCGAACAGGGCTAACTATGGCTACACCTTC.

The genes are TRBV2 and TRBJ2-7, with TRBD1 matching over 7 bases. CDR1 SNHLY and CDR2 FYNNEI come from the germline V gene. V lost 4 bases and J lost 5; bases outside the gene matches: 14. The CDR3 spans 16 residues. The chain's CDR3 is CASSVTDRVVVNEQYF. Written as DNA, the CDR3 is TGTGCCAGCAGTGTCACCGACAGGGTGGTAGTCAACGAGCAGTACTTC.

This clonotype was counted a few times. This chain joins TRBV5-6 and TRBJ1-2, with 7 bases matching TRBD1. Trimming cost V 4 bases and J 4 bases; bases outside gene matches: 10. The germline V gene encodes CDR1 SGHDT and CDR2 YYEEEE. The CDR3 spans 15 residues. The CDR3 nucleotides read TGTGCCAGCAGCCGGGGACAGAGGCTTCCCTATGGCTACACCTTC. It is translated as CASSRGQRLPYGYTF.

This chain uses TRBV12-3 or TRBV12-4 with TRBJ2-5, with 12 bases fitting TRBD2. The J segment lost 6 bases and the V segment lost 2 bases, leaving 10 bases of the junction unmatched. The CDR3 extends over 17 amino acids. The CDR3 protein is CASSLPSGGAFGKTQYF. CDR3 nucleotide sequence: TGTGCCAGCAGTTTACCTAGCGGGGGGGCCTTCGGAAAGACCCAGTACTTC.

This clonotype was counted ten times or more. The chain is built from TRBV7-2 and TRBJ2-3, with 7 bases matching TRBD2. Per the germline V gene, CDR1 is SGHTA and CDR2 is FQGNSA. The CDR3 contains 17 residues. The trim removed 2 bases at V and 2 bases at J, leaving 10 bases unmatched. CDR3 loop: CASSLFGPSGLTDTQYF. The DNA for the CDR3 is TGTGCCAGCAGCTTATTCGGACCTAGCGGCCTCACAGATACGCAGTATTTT.

The rearrangement links TRBV11-1 to TRBJ2-1; unclear D gene. V gave up 1 base and J gave up 5 bases, with 9 bases separating them. Germline values: CDR1 SGHAT, CDR2 FQDESV (reference sequence). This CDR3 region has 14 residues. CDR3 residues: CASSLEGRHNEQFF. CDR3 DNA: TGTGCCAGCAGCTTAGAAGGTAGGCACAATGAGCAGTTCTTC.

This clonotype was found a few times. The chain recombines TRBV5-1 with TRBJ1-1; 9 bases line up with TRBD1. Trimming at V came to 5 bases and at J to 4 bases, leaving 12 bases not matched to a gene. The CDR3 length is 16 residues. Germline loops: CDR1 SGHRS, CDR2 YFSETQ. CDR3 in DNA: TGCGCCAGCAGTTCAAGTACCGGGACAGGGAGCACTGAAGCTTTCTTT. Translated: CASSSSTGTGSTEAFF.

The chain uses TRBV5-1 and TRBJ1-1; D not certain. V was cut by 4 bases and J by 5 bases, with 15 bases left in between. CDR3 length equals 14 residues. Per germline, CDR1 SGHRS and CDR2 YFSETQ. CDR3 sequence reads: CASSPGPLWTEAFF. For the CDR3, the DNA is TGCGCCAGCAGCCCCGGGCCTCTATGGACTGAAGCTTTCTTT.

The chain couples TRBV4-2 to TRBJ2-1; 8 bases match TRBD2. This CDR3 is 15 amino acids long. Germline CDR1 LGHNA, CDR2 YNFKEQ. The J segment lost 8 bases and the V segment lost 0 bases, leaving 6 bases of the junction unmatched. This chain's CDR3 is CASSQETGGLDEQFF. CDR3 nucleotides: TGTGCCAGCAGCCAAGAAACGGGGGGGCTGGATGAGCAGTTCTTC.

This clonotype was counted a few times. The chain has TRBV20-1 and TRBJ2-4, with D perhaps matching TRBD2 (5 bases). Trimming took 1 base from V and 9 from J, leaving 13 bases between them. The V gene's germline CDR1 is DFQATT and CDR2 SNEGSKA (reference sequence). The CDR3 has 13 residues. CDR3 sequence reads: CSARVPGSGIQYF. The CDR3 DNA reads as TGCAGTGCTAGAGTCCCGGGGAGTGGCATTCAGTACTTC.